The 20 T cell receptor beta chains reported below all come from one sample, sequenced in a study of early T cells in non-severe SARS-CoV-2 infection. Each CDR3 protein is one row after TCRdb ran MiXCR on the 5' RACE reads. The sample consists of 80,000 to 95,000 distinct CDR3 sequences, around 15% of them appearing once. Specimen: whole blood. The origin of the receptors is an adult who was a healthcare worker with PCR-confirmed SARS-CoV-2 infection or an uninfected control (not recorded which).

The rearrangement joins TRBV28 to TRBJ1-4, with TRBD1 identical over 8 bases. The V gene's germline CDR1 is MDHEN and CDR2 SYDVKM. The CDR3 spans 13 residues. With V trimmed by 8 bases and J by 6 bases, 5 bases remained unmatched. The DNA of the CDR3 is TGTGCCAGCTTGACAGGGGACCATGAAAAACTGTTTTTT. It encodes CASLTGDHEKLFF.

This clonotype has only a few counts. This chain uses TRBV25-1 with TRBJ2-1; 9 bases are shared with TRBD2. The germline V gene has CDR1 MGHDK and CDR2 SYGVNS. The CDR3 spans 14 residues. V lost 2 bases and J lost 7; bases outside the gene matches: 3. In nucleotides, the CDR3 is TGTGCCAGCAGTGAAGTGGCGGGGGGGAATGAGCAGTTCTTC. Protein sequence: CASSEVAGGNEQFF. Supplemented by reference TRBV25-1 and TRBJ2-1, the full variable domain reads EADIYQTPRYLVIGTGKKITLECSQTMGHDKMYWYQQDPGMELHLIHYSYGVNSTEKGDLSSESTVSRIRTEHFPLTLESARPSHTSQYLCASSEVAGGNEQFFGPGTRLTVL.

The rearrangement joins TRBV28 to TRBJ2-7; tentative D call: TRBD1 (6 bases). V lost 6 bases and J lost 3, with 18 bases in between. This CDR3 contains 15 residues. Germline V gene data show CDR1 as MDHEN and CDR2 as SYDVKM. The CDR3 DNA is TGTGCCAGCAGCTCTGCCGGACAGTGGGGCTACGAGCAGTACTTC. It is translated as CASSSAGQWGYEQYF.

This clonotype came up a few times. The chain combines TRBV9 with TRBJ2-3, with TRBD1 matching over 7 bases. CDR1 and CDR2 (germline): SGDLS, YYNGEE. The CDR3 length is 15 residues. Germline trimming cut 5 bases from V and 4 bases from J; bases unmatched to any gene: 10. CDR3 protein: CASSADRTRSDTQYF. Here the CDR3 DNA reads TGTGCCAGCAGTGCGGACAGGACCCGCTCAGATACGCAGTATTTT.

This clonotype was seen more than once but under ten times. The chain joins TRBV2 to TRBJ1-4; the D is unclear. The CDR3 covers 14 residues. The V gene's germline CDR1 is SNHLY and CDR2 FYNNEI. With 6 bases removed from V and 7 bases from J, the gap between germline ends came to 15 bases. DNA for the CDR3: TGTGCCAGCAGCTCCGACATGATTAGTGAAAAACTGTTTTTT. As protein: CASSSDMISEKLFF.

This clonotype was observed a few times. V and J are TRBV5-6 and TRBJ2-1; perhaps TRBD2 as D (5 bases). Germline CDR1 is SGHDT and CDR2 is YYEEEE. The V and J ends lost 0 bases and 2 bases respectively, with 9 bases between them. There are 15 residues in the CDR3. The CDR3 protein is CASSLVRGPYNEQFF. The CDR3 region has the DNA TGTGCCAGCAGCTTGGTAAGAGGGCCCTACAATGAGCAGTTCTTC.

The chain recombines TRBV27 with TRBJ2-1; TRBD2 agrees at 9 bases. V shed 0 bases, J shed 6 bases, and the junction held 12 bases outside the gene matches. Per the germline V gene, CDR1 is MNHEY and CDR2 is SMNVEV (reference sequence). The CDR3 is made up of 18 amino acids. CDR3 loop: CASSLSFQGTSYSNEQFF. In nucleotides, the CDR3 is TGTGCCAGCAGTTTATCGTTTCAGGGGACTAGCTATAGCAATGAGCAGTTCTTC.

This clonotype was counted only a few times. The chain's CDR3 is CAAGEQFF. CDR3 coding DNA: TGTGCCGCTGGTGAGCAGTTCTTC. V is TRBV28 and J is TRBJ2-1; D not resolved. This CDR3 contains 8 residues. Trimming removed 11 bases at V and 9 bases at J, with 5 bases between. Germline CDR1 MDHEN, CDR2 SYDVKM.

This rearrangement joins TRBV7-2 to TRBJ1-6; 8 nucleotides line up with TRBD1. With 5 bases clipped from V and 9 bases from J, the junction kept 9 bases outside the gene matches. CDR3 length equals 15 residues. Germline CDR1 reads SGHTA; CDR2 reads FQGNSA. As DNA, the CDR3 is TGTGCCAGCAGCCAACGGGACAGGCGCTTTTCACCCCTCCACTTT. The encoded protein is CASSQRDRRFSPLHF.

The chain couples TRBV2 to TRBJ2-5; 7 bases align to TRBD1. V dropped 6 bases and J dropped 3; count of bases not matched to a gene: 7. From germline, CDR1 is SNHLY and CDR2 FYNNEI. The length of the CDR3 is 14 residues. CDR3 region: CASSPDRAKETQYF. The CDR3 region has the DNA TGTGCCAGCAGCCCCGACAGGGCCAAAGAGACCCAGTACTTC.

This clonotype was detected a few times. The chain joins TRBV12-3 or TRBV12-4 to TRBJ1-6, with D perhaps TRBD1 (5 bases). V lost 6 bases to trimming and J lost 8 bases, with 14 bases between them. This CDR3 spans 14 amino acids. The CDR3 reads CASSPGAVYSPLHF. Here the CDR3 DNA reads TGTGCCAGCAGCCCCGGGGCAGTTTATTCACCCCTCCACTTT.

This clonotype was observed many times. V is TRBV6-2 or TRBV6-3 and J is TRBJ2-3; TRBD2 aligns across 10 bases. Germline-derived CDR1 and CDR2 are MNHEY and SVGEGT. The CDR3 has 15 amino acids. Trimming cost V 7 bases and J 3 bases; bases outside gene matches: 7. Here the CDR3 DNA reads TGTGCCAGCAATCCGACTAGCGGGTCAACAGATACGCAGTATTTT. Its translation is CASNPTSGSTDTQYF.

This clonotype was seen a few times. The V gene is TRBV20-1, the J gene TRBJ1-1; tentative D call: TRBD1 (5 bases). This CDR3 contains 15 residues. Trimming stripped 0 bases from V and 1 base from J, with 12 bases between. Germline CDR1 is DFQATT and CDR2 is SNEGSKA (reference sequence). The CDR3 DNA is TGCAGTGCTAGAGATTTGGCCAGGGCGAACACTGAAGCTTTCTTT. Its protein is CSARDLARANTEAFF.

The chain uses TRBV5-1 and TRBJ2-5; no definite D call. CDR1 and CDR2 (germline): SGHRS, YFSETQ. Trimming took off 1 base at V and 1 base at J, with 8 bases between the two ends. The CDR3 is 14 residues long. The DNA for the CDR3 is TGCGCCAGCAGCTTGAAGGCCCGCCAAGAGACCCAGTACTTC. As protein: CASSLKARQETQYF.

This clonotype was seen at least ten times. DNA for the CDR3: TGCAGCGTTGGCCACACAGATACGCAGTATTTT. Its translation: CSVGHTDTQYF. The V and J genes are TRBV29-1 and TRBJ2-3; D is unclear. Deletions cut 4 bases from V and 2 bases from J, with 4 bases between. The length of the CDR3 is 11 residues. Germline values: CDR1 SQVTM, CDR2 ANQGSEA.

The V and J genes are TRBV12-3 or TRBV12-4 and TRBJ1-1; 8 nucleotides agree with TRBD1. The CDR3 covers 15 residues. Trimming at V came to 1 base and at J to 4 bases, leaving 5 bases not matched to a gene. CDR3 sequence: CASSLGQGAGTEAFF. The CDR3 nucleotides read TGTGCCAGCAGTTTAGGCCAGGGGGCTGGCACTGAAGCTTTCTTT.

This clonotype showed up many times. This chain connects TRBV5-1 to TRBJ2-5; D is tentatively TRBD1 or TRBD2 (5 bases each). This CDR3 is built from 13 residues. Trimming cost V 2 bases and J 4 bases, with 9 bases left between them. In germline, CDR1 is SGHRS, CDR2 YFSETQ. The CDR3 region has the DNA TGCGCCAGCAGCTTTGCCGGGGCAGAGACCCAGTACTTC. Protein product: CASSFAGAETQYF.

This clonotype was detected ten times or more. This may stem from a read error, because a much larger clone lies one nucleotide away. V usage is TRBV5-1 and J usage is TRBJ1-1; D remains unclear. CDR1 SGHRS and CDR2 YFSETQ come from the germline V gene. CDR3 size: 14 residues. The CDR3 nucleotides read TGCGCCAGCAGCTTGGCTGTAATGAACACTGAAGTTTTCTTT. Translating it yields CASSLAVMNTEVFF. Full variable domain (missing parts from reference TRBV5-1 and TRBJ1-1): KAGVTQTPRYLIKTRGQQVTLSCSPISGHRSVSWYQQTPGQGLQFLFEYFSETQRNKGNFPGRFSGRQFSNSRSEMNVSTLELGDSALYLCASSLAVMNTEVFFGQGTRLTVV.

Ten or more counts support this clonotype. The rearrangement links TRBV5-6 to TRBJ1-6; TRBD1 might be the D (6 bases). Germline V CDR1 and CDR2: SGHDT, YYEEEE. The CDR3 is made up of 14 amino acids. Trimming removed 4 bases from V and 4 bases from J, with 9 bases in between. The CDR3 nucleotides read TGTGCCAGCAGCGCAGACAGGTATAATTCACCCCTCCACTTT. It specifies CASSADRYNSPLHF.

This clonotype appeared a few times. The chain combines TRBV5-1 with TRBJ2-1, with D possibly matching TRBD2 (5 bases). This CDR3 has 12 amino acids. Germline V gene sequence: CDR1 SGHRS, CDR2 YFSETQ. Trimming pared 2 bases from V and 10 bases from J, leaving 10 bases between. The CDR3 region has the DNA TGCGCCAGCAGCTTAGGCCGCGGGGAGCAGTTCTTC. Translated: CASSLGRGEQFF.